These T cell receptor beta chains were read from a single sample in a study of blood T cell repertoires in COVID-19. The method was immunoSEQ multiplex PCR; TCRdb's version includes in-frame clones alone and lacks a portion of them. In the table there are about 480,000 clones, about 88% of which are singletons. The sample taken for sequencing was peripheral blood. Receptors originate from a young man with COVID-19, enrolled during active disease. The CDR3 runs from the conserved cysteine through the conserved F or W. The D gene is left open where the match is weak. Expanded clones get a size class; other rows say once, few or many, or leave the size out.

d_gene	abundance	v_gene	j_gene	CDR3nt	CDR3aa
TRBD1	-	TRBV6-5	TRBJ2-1	TGTGCCAGCAGTCCGGGACAGGGGAAGAATGAGCAGTTCTTC	CASSPGQGKNEQFF
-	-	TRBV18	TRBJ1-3	TGTGCCAGCTCACCTGAGAGGAGCTCTGGAAACACCATATATTTT	CASSPERSSGNTIYF
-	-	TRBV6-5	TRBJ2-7	TGTGCCTCCCGGGTAAGCGACGCGAGCTCCTACGAGCAGTACTTC	CASRVSDASSYEQYF
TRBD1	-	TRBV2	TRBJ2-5	TGTGCCAGCAGTGAAGCTGCCGGGACAGGGGTCGAGACCCAGTACTTC	CASSEAAGTGVETQYF
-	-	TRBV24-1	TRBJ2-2	TGTGCCACCAGTGACACCAATACAGGGAACACCGGGGAGCTGTTTTTT	CATSDTNTGNTGELFF
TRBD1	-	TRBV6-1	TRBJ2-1	TGTGCCAGCAGTGGCCTTCTCCCCGGGACAGGGGCCTACAATGAGCAGTTCTTC	CASSGLLPGTGAYNEQFF
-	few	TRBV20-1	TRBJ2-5	TGCAGTGCTACTGAACTTGGGACCCAGTACTTC	CSATELGTQYF
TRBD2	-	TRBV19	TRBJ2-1	TGTGCCAGTAGTATAACTAGCGGGACTCACACTGAGCAGTTCTTC	CASSITSGTHTEQFF
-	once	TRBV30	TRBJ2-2	TGTGCCTCGACCTCTTTCGGGGTGAACACCGGGGAGCTGTTTTTT	CASTSFGVNTGELFF
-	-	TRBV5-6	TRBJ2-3	TGTGCCAGCAGCTTCGTAGTCGTACCAGATACGCAGTATTTT	CASSFVVVPDTQYF
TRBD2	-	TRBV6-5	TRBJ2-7	TGTGCCAGCAGTTATGGATTAGCGGGAGTCTACGAGCAGTACTTC	CASSYGLAGVYEQYF
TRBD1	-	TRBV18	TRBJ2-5	TGTGCCAGCTCACCTAACCGGGACAGGGAAGAGACCCAGTACTTC	CASSPNRDREETQYF
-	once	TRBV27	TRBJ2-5	TGTGCCAGCAGTTTATCTGGCGGGTCCGGTGGGGAGACCCAGTACTTC	CASSLSGGSGGETQYF
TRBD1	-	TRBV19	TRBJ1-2	TGTGCCAGTACCGGACAGGGGGCTCGCCTCACCTTC	CASTGQGARLTF
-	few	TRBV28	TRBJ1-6	TGTGCCAGCACCGGGACAACATATAATTCACCCCTCCACTTT	CASTGTTYNSPLHF
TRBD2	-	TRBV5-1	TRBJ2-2	TGCGCCAGCAGCTTAACGGGAGGGCCCGGAACCGGGGAGCTGTTTTTT	CASSLTGGPGTGELFF
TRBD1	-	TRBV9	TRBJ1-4	TGTGCCAGCAGCGGCCCACAACAGGGACAGGGTAATGAAAAACTGTTTTTT	CASSGPQQGQGNEKLFF
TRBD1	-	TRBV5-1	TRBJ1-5	TGCGCCAGCAGCCCGGGGACAGGGGATCAGCCCCAGCATTTT	CASSPGTGDQPQHF
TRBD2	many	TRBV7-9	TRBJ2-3	TGTGCCAGCAGCCCAAGCGGGAGTCCAGATACGCAGTATTTT	CASSPSGSPDTQYF
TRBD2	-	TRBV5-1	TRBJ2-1	TGCGCCAGCAGCCGTTCGGGGGGCTACAATGAGCAGTTCTTC	CASSRSGGYNEQFF
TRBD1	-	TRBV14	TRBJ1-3	TGTGCCAGCAGCCCGGCCGGGACAGTAAGAACCATATATTTT	CASSPAGTVRTIYF
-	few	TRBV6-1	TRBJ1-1	TGTGCCAGCAGTGAATATTCAGGGATGAACACTGAAGCTTTCTTT	CASSEYSGMNTEAFF
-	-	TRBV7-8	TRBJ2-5	TGTGCCAGCAGCTTAGGGGGACTCCAAGAGACCCAGTACTTC	CASSLGGLQETQYF
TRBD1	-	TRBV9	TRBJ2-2	TGTGCCAGCAGCACGACAGGGACGTCTGGGGAGCTGTTTTTT	CASSTTGTSGELFF
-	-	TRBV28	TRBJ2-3	-	CASSLGTGGLGADTQYF
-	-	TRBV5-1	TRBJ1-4	TGCGCCAGCAACCCCGGGGGGAACGAGGAAAAACTGTTTTTT	CASNPGGNEEKLFF
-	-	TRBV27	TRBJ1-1	TGTGCCAGCAGTTTTAGAACCCTACAGGGACTGAACACTGAAGCTTTCTTT	CASSFRTLQGLNTEAFF
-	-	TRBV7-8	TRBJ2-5	TGTGCCAGCAGCTTAGCGCTTGCGGCCACTCAAGAGACCCAGTACTTC	CASSLALAATQETQYF
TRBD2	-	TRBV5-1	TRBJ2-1	TGCGCCAGCTGGGAGGGAGGGGTAAAGGGTGAGCAGTTCTTC	CASWEGGVKGEQFF
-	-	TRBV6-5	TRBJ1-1	TGTGCCATTCAAAAGGGGCCATTGAACACTGAAGCTTTCTTT	CAIQKGPLNTEAFF
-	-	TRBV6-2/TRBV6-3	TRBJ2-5	TGTGCCAGCAGTTACTCGATTGCTAGCGAGACCCAGTACTTC	CASSYSIASETQYF
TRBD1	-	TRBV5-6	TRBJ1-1	TGTGCCAGCAGCTTGGTCGGGACAGGGGATACTGAAGCTTTCTTT	CASSLVGTGDTEAFF
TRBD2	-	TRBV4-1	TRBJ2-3	TGCGCCAGCAGCCAGTCGGGGGGGCGGGGAGATACGCAGTATTTT	CASSQSGGRGDTQYF
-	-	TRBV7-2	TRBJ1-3	TGTGCCAGCAGCTTAGTTGGCAGGGCGGCAGGAAACACCATATATTTT	CASSLVGRAAGNTIYF
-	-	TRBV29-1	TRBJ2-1	TGCAGCGTCGACTCAGGGGTGGGTTACAATGAGCAGTTCTTC	CSVDSGVGYNEQFF
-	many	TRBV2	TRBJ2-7	TGTGCCAGCAGTTTTAGCTCCTACGAGCAGTACTTC	CASSFSSYEQYF
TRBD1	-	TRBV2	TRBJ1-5	TGTGCCAGCAGTGAGGTTGGGACAGCTTATAGCAATCAGCCCCAGCATTTT	CASSEVGTAYSNQPQHF
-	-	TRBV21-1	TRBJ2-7	TGTGCCAGCAGCAAATTCTTTGGGTTTTTGGACAGACCGTACGAGCAGTACTTC	CASSKFFGFLDRPYEQYF
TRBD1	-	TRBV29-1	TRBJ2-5	TGCAGCGCGGACAGGGGGTATTTTCGGGAGACCCAGTACTTC	CSADRGYFRETQYF